A single sample gave rise to the 18 T cell receptor beta chains below, sequenced in a study of neurological immune-mediated disorders. Each CDR3 protein gets one entry after TCRdb re-called the 5' RACE reads with MiXCR. Of around 47,000 distinct CDR3 sequences in the sample, roughly 13% are singletons; the top ten hold 1.3%. The sequenced sample consisted of PBMCs. These TCRs come from a female donor in good health.

The chain links TRBV5-6 to TRBJ1-1; 8 nucleotides match TRBD1. Germline V gives CDR1 SGHDT, CDR2 YYEEEE. There are 16 residues in the CDR3. Trimming cost V 3 bases and J 1 base; bases outside gene matches: 8. In DNA, the CDR3 is TGTGCCAGCAGCTCACAGGGGGGTAGGTGGAACACTGAAGCTTTCTTT. Its protein product is CASSSQGGRWNTEAFF.

This chain connects TRBV6-5 to TRBJ1-3; 8 bases align to TRBD1. CDR3 length: 16 amino acids. Trimming cost V 5 bases and J 0 bases; bases outside gene matches: 6. Looked up from germline, CDR1 is MNHEY and CDR2 is SVGAGI. This CDR3 reads CASSRRTGLSGNTIYF. The CDR3, as DNA: TGTGCCAGCAGTCGACGGACAGGGCTCTCTGGAAACACCATATATTTT.

This clonotype occurred many times. The chain's CDR3 is CASSLDGGSASYEQYF. The CDR3 DNA sequence: TGTGCCAGCAGCTTGGACGGGGGCTCCGCCTCCTACGAGCAGTACTTC. This chain links TRBV5-5 with TRBJ2-7; D may be TRBD1 or TRBD2 (6 bases each). Deletions cut 0 bases from V and 0 bases from J, with 13 bases between. This CDR3 has 16 amino acids. The germline CDR1 and CDR2 sequences are SGHKS and YYEKEE (reference sequence).

This clonotype was seen at least ten times. The DNA of the CDR3 is TGTGCCAGCAGAGGGACTCTAAGCACAGATACGCAGTATTTT. It translates to CASRGTLSTDTQYF. The J gene is TRBJ2-3, the V gene TRBV12-3 or TRBV12-4; TRBD2 is a possible D gene (6 bases). The CDR3 spans 14 residues. V was clipped by 6 bases and J by 0 bases, with 10 bases between them.

This clonotype was recorded at least ten times. The chain employs TRBV5-1 and TRBJ1-2, with D unresolved. V was cut by 2 bases and J by 4 bases, with 9 bases left in between. This CDR3 is 13 amino acids long. The germline V gene has CDR1 SGHRS and CDR2 YFSETQ. Here the CDR3 reads CASSFGEIYGYTF. The CDR3, as DNA: TGCGCCAGCAGCTTCGGGGAAATCTATGGCTACACCTTC.

The chain couples TRBV7-2 to TRBJ1-1, with D perhaps matching TRBD1 (5 bases). V was shortened by 1 base and J by 1 base, with 10 bases between the two germline ends. Germline V CDR1 and CDR2: SGHTA, FQGNSA. The CDR3 length is 15 residues. CDR3: CASSLVAGTNTEAFF. In DNA form, the CDR3 reads TGTGCCAGCAGCTTAGTGGCAGGGACGAACACTGAAGCTTTCTTT.

There are many counts of this clonotype. The CDR3 region has the DNA TGTGCCAGCAGCGTTACCGGGACTTACACTGAAGCTTTCTTT. Translated, it gives CASSVTGTYTEAFF. The rearrangement links TRBV5-5 to TRBJ1-1, with D tentatively TRBD1 (5 bases). Trimming cost V 4 bases and J 3 bases, with 13 bases left between them. Germline values: CDR1 SGHKS, CDR2 YYEKEE (reference sequence). The CDR3 runs 14 residues. The variable domain in full, completed from reference TRBV5-5 and TRBJ1-1, reads DAGVTQSPTHLIKTRGQQVTLRCSPISGHKSVSWYQQVLGQGPQFIFQYYEKEERGRGNFPDRFSARQFPNYSSELNVNALLLGDSALYLCASSVTGTYTEAFFGQGTRLTVV.

This clonotype was seen ten or more times. This sequence joins TRBV7-7 and TRBJ1-4, with 7 nucleotides matching TRBD1. CDR1 is SSHAT and CDR2 is FNYEAQ in the germline V gene (reference sequence). This CDR3 is built from 17 residues. The CDR3 nucleotides are TGTGCTAGCGGAGACAGGGAGGGGAACTGGACTAATGAAAAACTGTTTTTT. Translation gives CASGDREGNWTNEKLFF.

This clonotype was picked up many times. J is TRBJ2-1 and V is TRBV7-9; 8 bases fit TRBD2. The trim removed 4 bases at V and 7 bases at J, leaving 12 bases unmatched. The CDR3 consists of 16 residues. CDR1 and CDR2 from the germline V gene are SEHNR and FQNEAQ (reference sequence). CDR3 region: CASSSQGLGVQNEQFF. The CDR3 DNA is TGTGCCAGCAGCTCCCAGGGACTAGGGGTCCAGAATGAGCAGTTCTTC.

This rearrangement joins TRBV20-1 to TRBJ2-7; TRBD2 agrees at 12 bases. The CDR3 is 15 amino acids. Germline assignment: CDR1 DFQATT and CDR2 SNEGSKA (reference sequence). J lost 12 bases, V lost 0 bases, and 12 bases had no gene match. The CDR3 sequence is CSARDRRASGGERYF. In DNA form, the CDR3 reads TGCAGTGCTAGAGATCGTAGGGCTAGCGGGGGGGAGAGGTACTTC.

This clonotype came up many times. This chain links TRBV18 with TRBJ1-1; 7 nucleotides agree with TRBD1. The germline gives CDR1 KGHSH, CDR2 LQKENI. CDR3 size: 15 residues. V shed 6 bases and J 0 bases; nucleotides not matched to a gene: 7. The CDR3 DNA sequence: TGTGCCAGCTCGCAATCGGGGACAGTGAACACTGAAGCTTTCTTT. It encodes CASSQSGTVNTEAFF.

This clonotype was detected many times. V is TRBV7-6 and J is TRBJ1-4; D is perhaps TRBD1 (6 bases). Germline values: CDR1 SGHVS, CDR2 FNYEAQ. Trimming left V 5 bases short and J 3 bases short, with 16 bases between. The CDR3 consists of 16 residues. CDR3 sequence reads: CASSGLLGASNEKLFF. For the CDR3, the DNA is TGTGCCAGCAGCGGTCTCTTGGGGGCGTCTAATGAAAAACTGTTTTTT.

This clonotype came up many times. V and J are TRBV20-1 and TRBJ1-4; the match to TRBD1 covers 8 bases. CDR3 length: 14 amino acids. Germline CDR1 DFQATT, CDR2 SNEGSKA (reference sequence). V lost 3 bases and J lost 5; bases outside the gene matches: 5. This CDR3 is CSARGQEGNEKLFF. CDR3 nucleotide sequence: TGCAGTGCTAGGGGACAGGAAGGCAATGAAAAACTGTTTTTT.

This clonotype was counted many times. The genes are TRBV6-6 and TRBJ1-4; D possibly corresponds to TRBD1 (5 bases). The CDR3 has 16 amino acids. V lost 0 bases to trimming and J lost 2 bases, with 10 bases between them. Germline V gives CDR1 MNHNY, CDR2 SVGAGI (reference sequence). The DNA for the CDR3 is TGTGCCAGCAGTTACTCGTACGGGGGGACTAATGAAAAACTGTTTTTT. It yields the protein CASSYSYGGTNEKLFF.

This clonotype was picked up many times. V gene TRBV6-5 combines with J gene TRBJ1-2, with 8 bases matching TRBD1. After removal of 6 bases from V and 4 bases from J, the junction contained 7 bases not matched to a gene. The CDR3 is made up of 14 amino acids. Germline CDR1 reads MNHEY; CDR2 reads SVGAGI. CDR3 nucleotide sequence: TGTGCCAGCAGCCCCGGGACAGGAATCTATGGCTACACCTTC. It specifies CASSPGTGIYGYTF.

This clonotype was recorded at least ten times. The rearrangement uses TRBV9 and TRBJ1-6, with no clear D. The germline gives CDR1 SGDLS, CDR2 YYNGEE. V lost 0 bases, J lost 6 bases, and 7 bases lay in between. The CDR3 loop spans 14 amino acids. The CDR3 loop is CASSVDSTNSPLHF. Here the CDR3 DNA reads TGTGCCAGCAGCGTAGACTCGACTAATTCACCCCTCCACTTT.

About this clonotype: Lacking the conserved final phenylalanine or tryptophan, this CDR3 likely reflects a read error. CDR3 protein: CSAYRAYEQYY. In DNA, the CDR3 is TGTAGCGCCTACAGGGCATACGAGCAGTACTAC. The V gene is TRBV29-1, the J gene TRBJ2-7, with a possible D match to TRBD1 (6 bases). The CDR3 loop spans 11 amino acids. The germline CDR1 and CDR2 sequences are SQVTM and ANQGSEA.

This rearrangement joins TRBV5-6 to TRBJ2-7; 8 bases fit TRBD1. V was clipped by 4 bases and J by 5 bases; unmatched bases: 14. The CDR3 has 16 residues. The germline V gene has CDR1 SGHDT and CDR2 YYEEEE. The CDR3 loop is CASSVGPPGQANEQYF. Here the CDR3 DNA reads TGTGCCAGCAGCGTTGGCCCTCCGGGACAGGCCAACGAGCAGTACTTC.